The subject of this entry is one T cell receptor (beta chain). The controls were healthy donors who were matched for age and sex. Looked up from germline, CDR1 is SNHLY and CDR2 is FYNNEI. CDR3 length: 10 residues. V gave up 6 bases and J gave up 11 bases, with 10 bases separating them. RNA, at roughly 0.5 to 1 ug, was reverse transcribed with random hexamers. TCRdb used MiXCR to reprocess the immunoSEQ multiplex PCR reads, holding one entry per CDR3 protein. Among about 89,000 distinct CDR3 sequences listed, over 80% were seen once. The data stem from a study of CD8 T cells in Susac syndrome. Sequenced input: CD8+ T cells from PBMCs. The chain links TRBV2 to TRBJ1-1; D not certain. The receptor was isolated from a human donor in good health. CDR3 in amino acids: CASRGLTAFF. CDR3 bases: TGTGCCAGCAGGGGCCTCACGGCTTTCTTT.